This paragraph reports one TCR beta chain. This sample is drawn from a study of blood T cell repertoires in COVID-19. Study-wide context: Sample material is recorded as cDNA or gDNA derived from T cells, B-cell-depleted T cells, or PBMCs.

CDR1 and CDR2 from the germline V gene are LNHDA and SQIVND (reference sequence). This CDR3 comprises 17 residues. The J segment lost 6 bases and the V segment lost 4 bases, leaving 14 bases of the junction unmatched. Original data processing: Estimation of nucleated cell counts was performed using reference gene primer amplification. The data were produced by immunoSEQ multiplex PCR, yet TCRdb's version contains in-frame clones alone and is incomplete. Clone size and V and J calls were adopted from that table, with D and trimming inferred from the DNA. The sample lists some 20,000 clones, roughly nine tenths occurring once.

This TCR was sampled from a human donor in a cohort sampled during active COVID-19. J is TRBJ2-4 and V is TRBV19; 8 bases are shared with TRBD1. The material sequenced was peripheral blood. The CDR3 loop reads CASSNGGGRGLVNIQYF. CDR3 bases: TGTGCCAGTAGTAATGGTGGAGGCAGGGGGCTTGTAAACATTCAGTACTTC.